The clone carrying this TCR beta chain was detected only a few times. Its specificity is not known. The source of the sample is a study of beta chain features in type 1 diabetes. Stem cell-like memory, regulatory, central memory and naive CD4+ cells were sorted via CD45RO/CCR7/CD25/CD127/CD95/CD27. Notes on the study in general: Compared to healthy donors, patients appeared to have naive, central memory and Treg TCRB repertoires that were more alike. Patients with Type 1 diabetes showed moderately but significantly shorter TCRB CDR3s in all four CD4+ subsets.

The investigators reverse transcribed all of the isolated RNA, so they sequenced expressed TCRB transcripts. Naive, central memory and regulatory T cell samples averaged about 3.5 million reads. Produced via immunoSEQ multiplex PCR; TCRdb's table is partial and in-frame only. This table has some 60,000 clones, roughly 60% appearing once. After removal of 4 bases from V and 8 bases from J, the junction contained 4 bases not matched to a gene. CDR3 length: 12 residues. Per the germline V gene, CDR1 is SGHTA and CDR2 is FQGNSA. The TCR was taken from a woman younger than 30 in good health. Sequencing was carried out using Tregs from blood. The V and J genes are TRBV7-2 and TRBJ2-7; TRBD1 matches 8 bases. The CDR3: CASSSQGAKQYF. DNA of the CDR3: TGTGCCAGCAGCTCCCAGGGGGCCAAGCAGTACTTC.